These 21 T cell receptor beta chains originate from one sample sequenced in a study of cytomegalovirus exposure and HLA in healthy donors. The table came from immunoSEQ multiplex PCR; TCRdb's copy has only in-frame clones and leaves some out. The sample consists of over 80,000 clones, around 85% of them appearing once. Sample: PBMCs. The receptors stem from a man aged 18 to 30 in good health and CMV-seropositive.

The chain has TRBV28 and TRBJ1-4; 7 bases map to TRBD1. This CDR3 is 14 amino acids long. Germline lookup yields CDR1 MDHEN and CDR2 SYDVKM. The junction had 7 bases not matched to a gene; V was cut back by 6 bases and J by 6 bases. The CDR3 here is CASRPGTVDEKLFF. Here the CDR3 DNA reads TGTGCCAGCAGGCCCGGGACAGTGGATGAAAAACTGTTTTTT.

V and J are TRBV30 and TRBJ1-5, with D possibly matching TRBD1 (5 bases). The CDR3 runs 14 residues. The germline V and J ends were trimmed by 1 base and 0 bases, with 7 bases remaining between them. CDR1 and CDR2 (germline): GTSNPN, SVGIG (reference sequence). The CDR3 loop reads CAWSATDSNQPQHF. The CDR3 DNA reads TGTGCCTGGAGTGCGACAGATAGCAATCAGCCCCAGCATTTT. The whole variable domain, filled in from reference TRBV30 and TRBJ1-5, reads SQTIHQWPATLVQPVGSPLSLECTVEGTSNPNLYWYRQAAGRGLQLLFYSVGIGQISSEVPQNLSASRPQDRQFILSSKKLLLSDSGFYLCAWSATDSNQPQHFGDGTRLSIL.

J is TRBJ2-2 and V is TRBV19; 7 nucleotides match TRBD2. The trim removed 2 bases at V and 2 bases at J, leaving 2 bases unmatched. The CDR3 is made up of 15 amino acids. Germline CDR1 and CDR2: LNHDA and SQIVND (reference sequence). In nucleotides, the CDR3 is TGTGCCAGTAGTATAACGGGGGGTAACACCGGGGAGCTGTTTTTT. This sequence encodes CASSITGGNTGELFF.

V is TRBV7-9 and J is TRBJ2-7; D unclear. Germline V gene sequence: CDR1 SEHNR, CDR2 FQNEAQ (reference sequence). Trimming cost V 8 bases and J 0 bases, with 11 bases left between them. The CDR3 loop spans 13 amino acids. CDR3 bases: TGTGCCAGCCGCGACTCCCTCTCCTACGAGCAGTACTTC. Amino acid sequence: CASRDSLSYEQYF.

The chain combines TRBV6-5 with TRBJ2-3; TRBD2 is a possible D gene (6 bases). V lost 2 bases, J lost 3 bases, and 12 bases lay in between. This CDR3 is built from 15 residues. Per the germline V gene, CDR1 is MNHEY and CDR2 is SVGAGI. CDR3 nucleotide sequence: TGTGCCAGCAGTTACGGCGGGATGACGACAGATACGCAGTATTTT. The encoded protein is CASSYGGMTTDTQYF.

This clone has more than one count but fewer than ten. V is TRBV7-9 and J is TRBJ2-3; maybe TRBD1 (6 bases). The CDR3 is 14 residues long. Germline-derived CDR1 and CDR2 are SEHNR and FQNEAQ (reference sequence). Trimming took off 5 bases at V and 2 bases at J, with 11 bases between the two ends. The CDR3 coding sequence is TGTGCCAGCAGCCCTTGGGGGCCCACAGATACGCAGTATTTT. Its protein is CASSPWGPTDTQYF. The full variable domain, its missing parts supplied by reference TRBV7-9 and TRBJ2-3, is DTGVSQNPRHKITKRGQNVTFRCDPISEHNRLYWYRQTLGQGPEFLTYFQNEAQLEKSRLLSDRFSAERPKGSFSTLEIQRTEQGDSAMYLCASSPWGPTDTQYFGPGTRLTVL.

This clone turned up a few times. The chain uses TRBV6-6 and TRBJ1-1, with unresolved D. In germline, CDR1 is MNHNY, CDR2 SVGAGI (reference sequence). V was pared by 6 bases and J by 1 base, with 12 bases between. The CDR3 is made up of 14 amino acids. For the CDR3, the DNA is TGTGCCAGCAGCCCCGACGACTCGAACACTGAAGCTTTCTTT. Encoded protein: CASSPDDSNTEAFF.

This chain connects TRBV2 to TRBJ1-5; D gene uncertain. Germline V CDR1 and CDR2: SNHLY, FYNNEI. V lost 6 bases, J lost 8 bases, and 17 bases lay in between. The CDR3 is 14 residues long. The CDR3 spells CASRKMASFEPQHF. In nucleotides, the CDR3 is TGTGCCAGCAGAAAAATGGCTTCCTTTGAGCCCCAGCATTTT.

The DNA of the CDR3 is TGCGCCAGCAGCTCCGCCGGCACTAGCGGGAGTTTCACCGGGGAGCTGTTTTTT. It translates to CASSSAGTSGSFTGELFF. The V call is TRBV5-1, the J call TRBJ2-2; 11 bases are shared with TRBD2. Germline V gives CDR1 SGHRS, CDR2 YFSETQ. Trimming took 3 bases from V and 4 from J; bases not matched to a gene: 11. The CDR3 covers 18 residues.

This rearrangement joins TRBV27 to TRBJ1-2; 7 bases agree with TRBD1. The V and J ends lost 6 bases and 4 bases, in that order; junction bases with no gene match: 2. The CDR3 runs to 12 residues. CDR1 MNHEY and CDR2 SMNVEV come from the germline V gene (reference sequence). Written as DNA, the CDR3 is TGTGCCAGCAGCCGACAGGGCTATGGCTACACCTTC. Translating gives CASSRQGYGYTF.

The V gene is TRBV2, the J gene TRBJ2-6; maybe TRBD1 (5 bases). There are 18 residues in the CDR3. Germline lookup yields CDR1 SNHLY and CDR2 FYNNEI. V was shortened by 6 bases and J by 0 bases, with 18 bases between the two germline ends. The CDR3 DNA sequence: TGTGCCAGCAGGGACGCTACAGGCGAAAGCTCTGGGGCCAACGTCCTGACTTTC. This codes for CASRDATGESSGANVLTF.

The chain uses TRBV5-8 and TRBJ2-3, with TRBD2 identical over 15 bases. The germline gives CDR1 SGHTS, CDR2 YDEGEE. V shed 0 bases, J shed 5 bases, and the junction held 7 bases outside the gene matches. The CDR3 contains 18 residues. CDR3 sequence: CASSLARTSGRAEDTQYF. In DNA form, the CDR3 reads TGTGCCAGCAGCTTGGCAAGGACTAGCGGGAGGGCCGAAGATACGCAGTATTTT. Combining the CDR3 with reference TRBV5-8 and TRBJ2-3 gives the whole variable domain EAGVTQSPTHLIKTRGQQATLRCSPISGHTSVYWYQQALGLGLQFLLWYDEGEERNRGNFPPRFSGRQFPNYSSELNVNALELEDSALYLCASSLARTSGRAEDTQYFGPGTRLTVL.

The chain uses TRBV6-1 and TRBJ2-5; the match to TRBD1 covers 8 bases. Germline V CDR1 and CDR2: MNHNS, SASEGT. J was trimmed by 5 bases and V by 4 bases; bases with no gene match: 12. This CDR3 has 16 residues. CDR3 sequence reads: CASSAPGQEGRETQYF. CDR3 bases: TGTGCCAGCAGTGCTCCGGGACAGGAGGGCCGGGAGACCCAGTACTTC.

The genes are TRBV9 and TRBJ1-4; D remains ambiguous. V lost 4 bases and J lost 11, with 15 bases in between. This CDR3 spans 13 amino acids. Germline-derived CDR1 and CDR2 are SGDLS and YYNGEE. As DNA, the CDR3 is TGTGCCAGCAGCTCCCGGTCCGTCGGGAAACTGTTTTTT. Its protein product is CASSSRSVGKLFF. The variable domain in full, with the rest retrieved from reference TRBV9 and TRBJ1-4, is DSGVTQTPKHLITATGQRVTLRCSPRSGDLSVYWYQQSLDQGLQFLIQYYNGEERAKGNILERFSAQQFPDLHSELNLSSLELGDSALYFCASSSRSVGKLFFGSGTQLSVL.

The count of this clone is one. The chain combines TRBV6-6 with TRBJ1-2; maybe TRBD1 (5 bases). Trimming removed 0 bases from V and 3 bases from J, with 11 bases in between. The CDR3 has 15 residues. Germline loops: CDR1 MNHNY, CDR2 SVGAGI (reference sequence). Here the CDR3 reads CASSYSGRAYYGYTF. For the CDR3, the DNA is TGTGCCAGCAGTTACTCAGGCAGGGCCTACTATGGCTACACCTTC.

This chain connects TRBV7-2 to TRBJ2-7; unclear D gene. The CDR3 contains 13 residues. The germline V gene encodes CDR1 SGHTA and CDR2 FQGNSA. Trimming shortened V by 0 bases and J by 4 bases, and 7 bases separated the two germline ends. The CDR3 sequence is CASSLASLYEQYF. The CDR3 nucleotides read TGTGCCAGCAGCTTAGCCTCCTTATACGAGCAGTACTTC.

Only one count was recorded for this clone. The same CDR3 also results from other DNA sequences found in this sample. The chain has TRBV5-1 and TRBJ2-2; the match to TRBD2 covers 8 bases. The CDR3 sequence is 15 residues long. CDR1 and CDR2 (germline): SGHRS, YFSETQ. The junction had 4 bases not matched to a gene; V was cut back by 1 base and J by 5 bases. The CDR3 nucleotides read TGCGCCAGCAGCTTGACTAGCGGTACGACCGGGGAGCTGTTTTTT. Translated, it gives CASSLTSGTTGELFF.

In this sample, this clone turned up many times. In nucleotides, the CDR3 is TGTGCCAGCAGGCTTGGAGGGGGGACAGGCTACTTC. It encodes CASRLGGGTGYF. V usage is TRBV28 and J usage is TRBJ2-7; 8 bases fit TRBD1. Germline assignment: CDR1 MDHEN and CDR2 SYDVKM. The CDR3 is 12 residues long. V shed 6 bases, J shed 13 bases, and the junction held 11 bases outside the gene matches.

This clone was seen just once. The genes are TRBV9 and TRBJ2-7, with TRBD2 identical over 7 bases. Germline V CDR1 and CDR2: SGDLS, YYNGEE. This CDR3 has 16 amino acids. The V segment lost 0 bases and the J segment 4 bases; nucleotides outside the gene matches: 10. CDR3 DNA sequence: TGTGCCAGCAGCGTAGGTCCGGGACTACGATCGTACGAGCAGTACTTC. Its translation is CASSVGPGLRSYEQYF.

The V call is TRBV28, the J call TRBJ2-7, with 12 bases aligning to TRBD2. This CDR3 spans 18 amino acids. Germline V CDR1 and CDR2: MDHEN, SYDVKM. V lost 3 bases to trimming and J lost 1 base; unmatched junction nucleotides: 10. The CDR3: CASSFASGRALLSYEQYF. The CDR3 coding sequence is TGTGCCAGCAGTTTCGCTAGCGGGAGGGCCCTCCTTTCCTACGAGCAGTACTTC.

This chain connects TRBV19 to TRBJ1-2; 8 bases agree with TRBD1. In germline, CDR1 is LNHDA, CDR2 SQIVND (reference sequence). V was clipped by 0 bases and J by 5 bases; unmatched bases: 5. This CDR3 is built from 15 residues. The CDR3 nucleotides are TGTGCCAGTAGTATAGAGAACAGGGGGACTTATGGCTACACCTTC. It encodes CASSIENRGTYGYTF.